Below are 15 T cell receptor beta chains sequenced from a single sample in a study of blood T cells in healthy people across ages. A second PCR of roughly 7 to 11 cycles used a sample-barcoded 5' primer and a J-beta primer mix. TCRdb independently ran MiXCR on the 5' RACE reads; one entry per CDR3 protein. The sample lists around 1,000,000 distinct CDR3 sequences; almost 25% were seen once. These data were also filed under a second study, of T cells of mothers and their children.

Sequenced material: blood. These receptors all stem from a girl aged 2-9 years in good health.

This chain connects TRBV7-3 to TRBJ2-5, with TRBD2 identical over 9 bases. Near its end, the DNA agrees better with TRBJ2-1, so the J call may be wrong. The CDR3 loop spans 16 amino acids. Per germline, CDR1 SGHTA and CDR2 FQGTGA. CDR3 sequence reads: CASSLRGGRAHNEQFF. The CDR3 region has the DNA TGTGCCAGCAGCTTAAGGGGCGGGAGGGCCCACAATGAGCAGTTCTTC.

This clonotype appeared a few times. This chain uses TRBV9 with TRBJ2-2, with 10 bases lining up with TRBD2. Trimming removed 0 bases from V and 6 bases from J; junction bases left unmatched: 2. The CDR3 spans 15 residues. Germline CDR1 is SGDLS and CDR2 is YYNGEE. CDR3 region: CASSVASGGSGELFF. Written as DNA, the CDR3 is TGTGCCAGCAGCGTAGCTAGCGGGGGATCCGGGGAGCTGTTTTTT.

This rearrangement joins TRBV12-3 or TRBV12-4 to TRBJ1-2, with a weak D call TRBD1 (5 bases). The CDR3 has 16 amino acids. V was clipped by 5 bases and J by 5 bases, with 21 bases between them. CDR3 DNA sequence: TGTGCCAGCAGTGGACTACGGGGGTTCGGGGATTATGGCTACACCTTC. It codes for CASSGLRGFGDYGYTF.

This clonotype was counted a few times. V and J are TRBV29-1 and TRBJ2-7; D gene uncertain. V shed 6 bases and J shed 5 bases, with 17 bases lying between them. In germline, CDR1 is SQVTM, CDR2 ANQGSEA. There are 13 residues in the CDR3. Here the CDR3 reads CSVTWAVRDEQYF. In nucleotides, the CDR3 is TGCAGCGTAACGTGGGCAGTTAGAGACGAGCAGTACTTC.

In its sample, this clonotype was seen a few times. This chain links TRBV20-1 with TRBJ2-5; D perhaps matches TRBD2 (5 bases). Germline V gene data show CDR1 as DFQATT and CDR2 as SNEGSKA (reference sequence). This CDR3 has 14 amino acids. Trimming removed 1 base at V and 0 bases at J, with 9 bases between. The CDR3 spells CSARGSEYQETQYF. The CDR3 DNA is TGCAGTGCTAGAGGTAGCGAATACCAAGAGACCCAGTACTTC.

This chain links TRBV29-1 with TRBJ1-2; D call uncertain. The CDR3 spans 12 residues. V was shortened by 1 base and J by 4 bases, with 7 bases between the two germline ends. Germline V CDR1 and CDR2: SQVTM, ANQGSEA. CDR3 region: CSVEGGLYGYTF. As DNA, the CDR3 is TGCAGCGTTGAAGGTGGCCTCTATGGCTACACCTTC.

This clonotype was observed a few times. This chain links TRBV6-1 with TRBJ1-1; 10 nucleotides align to TRBD1. CDR1 and CDR2 from the germline V gene are MNHNS and SASEGT. CDR3 length: 14 amino acids. J was trimmed by 8 bases and V by 5 bases; bases with no gene match: 8. This CDR3 is CASSCPGQGIEAFF. The CDR3 bases are TGTGCCAGCAGTTGCCCGGGACAGGGGATCGAAGCTTTCTTT.

The chain employs TRBV20-1 and TRBJ2-1, with D tentatively TRBD1 (6 bases). V gave up 5 bases and J gave up 6 bases, with 14 bases separating them. The germline V gene has CDR1 DFQATT and CDR2 SNEGSKA (reference sequence). The CDR3 contains 13 residues. CDR3 DNA: TGCAGTGCTGTGACAGGCAATGGCAATGAGCAGTTCTTC. Translated: CSAVTGNGNEQFF.

This clonotype has only a few counts. V gene TRBV20-1 combines with J gene TRBJ2-7, with TRBD2 matching 7 bases. The CDR3 consists of 12 residues. Germline V CDR1 and CDR2: DFQATT, SNEGSKA (reference sequence). Written as DNA, the CDR3 is TGCAGCGCGGGGAGGGGAAGGTACGAGCAGTACTTC. Protein: CSAGRGRYEQYF.

This clonotype was counted only a few times. The V and J genes are TRBV4-1 and TRBJ1-1; D not resolved. The CDR3 length is 15 residues. Germline CDR1 and CDR2: MGHRA and YSYEKL. Trimming left V 0 bases short and J 8 bases short, with 16 bases between. CDR3 amino acids: CASSQDNSKTREAFF. In nucleotides, the CDR3 is TGCGCCAGCAGCCAAGATAACAGCAAGACCAGGGAAGCTTTCTTT.

The V gene is TRBV7-2, the J gene TRBJ1-4, with 7 bases aligning to TRBD1. The CDR3 sequence is 16 residues long. The V segment lost 1 base and the J segment 8 bases; nucleotides outside the gene matches: 10. Germline CDR1 SGHTA, CDR2 FQGNSA. CDR3 amino acids: CASSLVAGGELEKLFF. The CDR3 DNA reads TGTGCCAGCAGCTTAGTAGCAGGGGGAGAATTGGAAAAACTGTTTTTT.

The V gene is TRBV6-1, the J gene TRBJ2-7, with TRBD1 matching over 9 bases. The CDR3 is made up of 15 amino acids. The germline V gene has CDR1 MNHNS and CDR2 SASEGT. J lost 3 bases, V lost 2 bases, and 5 bases had no gene match. CDR3 amino acids: CASSESPGQGYEQYF. CDR3 coding DNA: TGTGCCAGCAGTGAATCTCCGGGACAGGGCTACGAGCAGTACTTC.

V usage is TRBV11-3 and J usage is TRBJ2-5; 7 bases align to TRBD1. Unmatched junction bases numbered 3, after V lost 0 bases and J lost 5 bases. Germline loops: CDR1 SGHNT, CDR2 YENEEA. This CDR3 is built from 14 residues. CDR3 in DNA: TGTGCCAGCAGCTTAGAGACAGGGTTCGAGACCCAGTACTTC. Translation gives CASSLETGFETQYF.

This clonotype occurred a few times. The chain employs TRBV7-8 and TRBJ1-4; D is possibly TRBD1 (5 bases). Germline assignment: CDR1 SGHVS and CDR2 FQNEAQ. This CDR3 has 15 amino acids. Trimming stripped 5 bases from V and 5 bases from J, with 15 bases between. The CDR3 bases are TGTGCCAGCAGCGTCGCCGGGACGGTCAATGAAAAACTGTTTTTT. Translated, it gives CASSVAGTVNEKLFF.

V is TRBV29-1 and J is TRBJ1-2; possible D gene TRBD1, 5 bases. V lost 5 bases and J lost 6, with 10 bases in between. The CDR3 length is 11 residues. CDR1 and CDR2 from the germline V gene are SQVTM and ANQGSEA. The CDR3 spells CSVQGPDGYTF. The CDR3 DNA sequence: TGCAGCGTTCAGGGTCCGGATGGCTACACCTTC.